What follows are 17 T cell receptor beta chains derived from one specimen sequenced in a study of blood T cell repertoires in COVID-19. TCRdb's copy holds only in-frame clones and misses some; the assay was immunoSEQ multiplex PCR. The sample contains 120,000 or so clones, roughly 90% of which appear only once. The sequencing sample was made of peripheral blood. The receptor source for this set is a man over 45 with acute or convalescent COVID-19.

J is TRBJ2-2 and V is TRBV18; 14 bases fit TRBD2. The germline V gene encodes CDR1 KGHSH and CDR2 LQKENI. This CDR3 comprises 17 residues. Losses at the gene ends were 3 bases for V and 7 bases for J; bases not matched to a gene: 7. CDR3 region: CASSPGLAGEGIGELFF. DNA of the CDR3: TGTGCCAGCTCACCGGGACTAGCGGGAGAAGGGATCGGGGAGCTGTTTTTT.

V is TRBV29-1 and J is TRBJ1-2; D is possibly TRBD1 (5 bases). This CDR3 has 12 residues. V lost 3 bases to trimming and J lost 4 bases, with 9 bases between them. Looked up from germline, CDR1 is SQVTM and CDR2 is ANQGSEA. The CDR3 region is CSVDRGGYGYTF. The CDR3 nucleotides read TGCAGCGTTGATCGGGGGGGCTATGGCTACACCTTC.

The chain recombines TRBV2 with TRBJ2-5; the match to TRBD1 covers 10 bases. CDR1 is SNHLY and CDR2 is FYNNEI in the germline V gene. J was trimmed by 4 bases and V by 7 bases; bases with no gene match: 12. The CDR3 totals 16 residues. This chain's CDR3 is CASMFRRTGGAETQYF. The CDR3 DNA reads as TGTGCCAGCATGTTCCGCCGGACAGGGGGAGCAGAGACCCAGTACTTC.

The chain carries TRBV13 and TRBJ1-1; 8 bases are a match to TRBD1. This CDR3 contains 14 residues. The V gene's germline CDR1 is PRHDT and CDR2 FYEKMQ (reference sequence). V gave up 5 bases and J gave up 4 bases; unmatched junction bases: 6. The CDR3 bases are TGTGCCAGCAGCACCCGACAGGGGAGCACTGAAGCTTTCTTT. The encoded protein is CASSTRQGSTEAFF.

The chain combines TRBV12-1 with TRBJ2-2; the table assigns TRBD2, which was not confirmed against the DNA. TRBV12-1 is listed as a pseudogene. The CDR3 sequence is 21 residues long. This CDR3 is CASSFFGTSGRPRSNTGELFF. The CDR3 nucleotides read TGTGCCAGCAGCTTTTTTGGGACTAGCGGGAGGCCCCGCTCGAACACCGGGGAGCTGTTTTTT.

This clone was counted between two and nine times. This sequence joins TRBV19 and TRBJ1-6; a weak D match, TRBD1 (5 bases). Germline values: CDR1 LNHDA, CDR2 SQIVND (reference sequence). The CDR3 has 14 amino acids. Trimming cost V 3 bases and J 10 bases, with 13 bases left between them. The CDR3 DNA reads TGTGCCAGTAGTATTAACGGGGGAAAATCACCCCTCCACTTT. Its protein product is CASSINGGKSPLHF.

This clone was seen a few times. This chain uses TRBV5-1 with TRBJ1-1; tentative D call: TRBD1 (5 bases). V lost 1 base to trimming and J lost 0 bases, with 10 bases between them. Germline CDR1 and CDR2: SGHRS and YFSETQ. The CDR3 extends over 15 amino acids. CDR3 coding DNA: TGCGCCAGCAGCTTGCTGGGGGGAATGAACACTGAAGCTTTCTTT. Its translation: CASSLLGGMNTEAFF. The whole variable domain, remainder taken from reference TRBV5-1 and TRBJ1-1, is KAGVTQTPRYLIKTRGQQVTLSCSPISGHRSVSWYQQTPGQGLQFLFEYFSETQRNKGNFPGRFSGRQFSNSRSEMNVSTLELGDSALYLCASSLLGGMNTEAFFGQGTRLTVV.

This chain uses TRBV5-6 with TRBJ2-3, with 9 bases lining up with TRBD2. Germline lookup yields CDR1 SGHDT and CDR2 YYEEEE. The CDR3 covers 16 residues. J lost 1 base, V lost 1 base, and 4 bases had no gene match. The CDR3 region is CASSLLAGIGTDTQYF. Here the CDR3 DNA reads TGTGCCAGCAGCTTGCTAGCGGGGATTGGCACAGATACGCAGTATTTT.

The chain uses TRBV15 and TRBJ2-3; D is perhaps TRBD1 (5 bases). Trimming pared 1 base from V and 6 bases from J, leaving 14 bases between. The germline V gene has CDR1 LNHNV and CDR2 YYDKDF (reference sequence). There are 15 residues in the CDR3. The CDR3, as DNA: TGTGCCACCAGCAGAGCCAGGGCTAAACTGGATACGCAGTATTTT. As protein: CATSRARAKLDTQYF. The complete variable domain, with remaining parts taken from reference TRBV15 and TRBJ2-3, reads DAMVIQNPRYQVTQFGKPVTLSCSQTLNHNVMYWYQQKSSQAPKLLFHYYDKDFNNEADTPDNFQSRRPNTSFCFLDIRSPGLGDTAMYLCATSRARAKLDTQYFGPGTRLTVL.

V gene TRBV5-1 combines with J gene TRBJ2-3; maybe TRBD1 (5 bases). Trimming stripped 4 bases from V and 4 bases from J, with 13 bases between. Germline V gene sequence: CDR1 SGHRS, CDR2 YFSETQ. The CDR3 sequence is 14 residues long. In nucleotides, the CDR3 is TGCGCCAGCAGCCAGACAGTTAATTCAGATACGCAGTATTTT. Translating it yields CASSQTVNSDTQYF.

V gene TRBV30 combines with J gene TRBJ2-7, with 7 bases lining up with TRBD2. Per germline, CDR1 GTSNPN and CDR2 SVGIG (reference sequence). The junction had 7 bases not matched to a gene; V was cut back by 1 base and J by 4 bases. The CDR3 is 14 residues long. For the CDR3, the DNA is TGTGCCTGGAGTGGGTCCCGGGGAGGGTACGAGCAGTACTTC. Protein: CAWSGSRGGYEQYF.

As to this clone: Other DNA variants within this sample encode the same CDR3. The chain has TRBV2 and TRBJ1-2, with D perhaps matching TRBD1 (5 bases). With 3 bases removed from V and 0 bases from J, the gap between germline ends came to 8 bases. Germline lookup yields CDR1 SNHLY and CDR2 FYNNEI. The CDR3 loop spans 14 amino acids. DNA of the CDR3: TGTGCCAGCAGTGAGTTAGGGGCTAACTATGGCTACACCTTC. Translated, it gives CASSELGANYGYTF.

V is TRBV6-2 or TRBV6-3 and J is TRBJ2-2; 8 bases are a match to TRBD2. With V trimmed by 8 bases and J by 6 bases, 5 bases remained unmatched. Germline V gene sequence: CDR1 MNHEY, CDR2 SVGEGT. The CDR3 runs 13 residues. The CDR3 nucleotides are TGTGCCAGCCGCCCGGGGGGGGCCGGGGAGCTGTTTTTT. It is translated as CASRPGGAGELFF.

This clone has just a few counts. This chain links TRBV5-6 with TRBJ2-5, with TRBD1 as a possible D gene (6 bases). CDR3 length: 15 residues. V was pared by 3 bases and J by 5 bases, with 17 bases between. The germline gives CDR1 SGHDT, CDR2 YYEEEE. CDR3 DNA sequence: TGTGCCAGCAGCTCGACAGGCCCAGGGGTGGAGACCCAGTACTTC. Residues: CASSSTGPGVETQYF.

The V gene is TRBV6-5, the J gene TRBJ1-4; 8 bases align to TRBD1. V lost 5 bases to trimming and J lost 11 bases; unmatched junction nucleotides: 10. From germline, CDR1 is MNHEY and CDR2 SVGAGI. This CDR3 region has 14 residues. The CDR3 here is CASSNPQGGDKLFF. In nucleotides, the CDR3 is TGTGCCAGCAGTAACCCACAGGGGGGCGACAAACTGTTTTTT.

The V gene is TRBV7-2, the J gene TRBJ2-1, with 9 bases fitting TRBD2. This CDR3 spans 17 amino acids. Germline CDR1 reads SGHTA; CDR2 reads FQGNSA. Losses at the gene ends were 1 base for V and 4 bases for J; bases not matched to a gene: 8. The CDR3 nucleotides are TGTGCCAGCAGCTTAGGATCTAGCGGGATGGGTTACAATGAGCAGTTCTTC. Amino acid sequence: CASSLGSSGMGYNEQFF.

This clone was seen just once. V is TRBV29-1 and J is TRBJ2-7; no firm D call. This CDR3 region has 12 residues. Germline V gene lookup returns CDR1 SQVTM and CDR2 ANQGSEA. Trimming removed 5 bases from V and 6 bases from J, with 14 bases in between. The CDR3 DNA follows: TGCAGCGTTTGGAGTTCCACGGGCGAGCAGTACTTC. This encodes CSVWSSTGEQYF.